Listed below are T cell receptor beta chains from one sample, sequenced in a study of T cell repertoires in cytomegalovirus infection. TCRdb re-called the reads through MiXCR, storing one row per CDR3 protein. This sample has 230,000 or so distinct CDR3 sequences, with 15% to 20% found just once. Sequencing was performed on CD8+ T cells from PBMCs. These receptors were taken from a human donor in good health (CMV status not recorded). Some clones in this sample may be carry-over from other donors' samples. Each CDR3 is given with its conserved first and last residue. A D gene is named only where the DNA matches it firmly. Clone size is stated in some rows and not others, as once, few, many or a class when expanded.

clone_size: -
d_call: -
j_call: TRBJ2-1
v_call: TRBV29-1
cdr3_aa: CSVPDSRLGNEQFF
cdr3_nt: TGCAGCGTTCCTGACTCTCGGCTAGGCAATGAGCAGTTCTTC

clone_size: -
d_call: TRBD1
j_call: TRBJ1-2
v_call: TRBV9
cdr3_aa: CASSVAPGGKSPDYGYTF
cdr3_nt: TGTGCCAGCAGCGTAGCTCCAGGGGGCAAATCTCCAGACTATGGCTACACCTTC

clone_size: few
d_call: TRBD1
j_call: TRBJ2-5
v_call: TRBV2
cdr3_aa: CASSRWDSDQETQYF
cdr3_nt: TGTGCCAGCAGCCGCTGGGACAGTGACCAAGAGACCCAGTACTTC

clone_size: many
d_call: -
j_call: TRBJ1-1
v_call: TRBV6-2/TRBV6-3
cdr3_aa: CASTPHPGSLNTEAFF
cdr3_nt: TGTGCCAGCACTCCCCACCCGGGCAGCCTGAACACTGAAGCTTTCTTT

clone_size: -
d_call: -
j_call: TRBJ2-5
v_call: TRBV25-1
cdr3_aa: CASSGKAPTSSPNRRETQYF
cdr3_nt: TGTGCCAGCAGTGGAAAGGCCCCGACTAGTAGTCCCAACCGTCGAGAGACCCAGTACTTC

clone_size: few
d_call: TRBD1
j_call: TRBJ1-1
v_call: TRBV29-1
cdr3_aa: CSVDRTGENTEAFF
cdr3_nt: TGCAGCGTTGACCGGACAGGAGAGAACACTGAAGCTTTCTTT

clone_size: -
d_call: TRBD1
j_call: TRBJ1-6
v_call: TRBV12-3/TRBV12-4
cdr3_aa: CASTPPGQGAGNSPLHF
cdr3_nt: TGTGCCAGCACCCCACCGGGACAGGGGGCAGGTAATTCACCCCTCCACTTT

clone_size: many
d_call: TRBD1
j_call: TRBJ1-6
v_call: TRBV7-2
cdr3_aa: CASSLDSRGLLVDSPLHF
cdr3_nt: TGTGCCAGCAGCTTGGATTCCAGGGGGCTCCTGGTTGATTCACCCCTCCACTTT

clone_size: -
d_call: -
j_call: TRBJ2-1
v_call: TRBV6-5
cdr3_aa: CASSYTRDYNEQFF
cdr3_nt: TGTGCCAGCAGTTACACCAGGGACTACAATGAGCAGTTCTTC

clone_size: many
d_call: -
j_call: TRBJ1-6
v_call: TRBV7-2
cdr3_aa: CASSFGFGNSPLHF
cdr3_nt: TGTGCCAGCAGCTTTGGGTTTGGTAATTCACCCCTCCACTTT

clone_size: few
d_call: -
j_call: TRBJ2-3
v_call: TRBV7-9
cdr3_aa: CASSLGGTQDTQYF
cdr3_nt: TGTGCCAGCAGCCTCGGGGGGACACAAGATACGCAGTATTTT

clone_size: -
d_call: -
j_call: TRBJ2-7
v_call: TRBV19
cdr3_aa: CASSQGGFISEQYF
cdr3_nt: TGTGCCAGTAGTCAGGGGGGGTTTATCTCCGAGCAGTACTTC

clone_size: many
d_call: -
j_call: TRBJ2-1
v_call: TRBV11-3
cdr3_aa: CASSLRGASSYNEQFF
cdr3_nt: TGTGCCAGCAGCTTAAGGGGGGCAAGCTCCTACAATGAGCAGTTCTTC

clone_size: -
d_call: TRBD1
j_call: TRBJ2-7
v_call: TRBV6-2/TRBV6-3
cdr3_aa: CASSYVGDRAYEQYF
cdr3_nt: TGTGCCAGCAGTTACGTCGGAGACAGGGCCTACGAGCAGTACTTC

clone_size: few
d_call: TRBD1
j_call: TRBJ2-5
v_call: TRBV20-1
cdr3_aa: CSARDRVGTRETQYF
cdr3_nt: TGCAGTGCTAGGGACAGGGTTGGTACAAGGGAGACCCAGTACTTC

clone_size: many
d_call: -
j_call: TRBJ2-7
v_call: TRBV5-1
cdr3_aa: CASSLASGTYEQYF
cdr3_nt: TGCGCCAGCAGCTTGGCTTCAGGGACCTACGAGCAGTACTTC

clone_size: -
d_call: TRBD1
j_call: TRBJ2-6
v_call: TRBV7-9
cdr3_aa: CASSPLTGPPSGANVLTF
cdr3_nt: TGTGCCAGCAGCCCGCTGACAGGGCCCCCCTCTGGGGCCAACGTCCTGACTTTC

clone_size: -
d_call: -
j_call: TRBJ2-5
v_call: TRBV11-2
cdr3_aa: CASSPPNREETQYF
cdr3_nt: TGTGCCAGCAGCCCGCCGAACAGGGAAGAGACCCAGTACTTC

clone_size: few
d_call: -
j_call: TRBJ2-5
v_call: TRBV27
cdr3_aa: CASSWGGGGQETQYF
cdr3_nt: TGTGCCAGCAGTTGGGGCGGCGGAGGGCAAGAGACCCAGTACTTC

clone_size: -
d_call: -
j_call: TRBJ2-5
v_call: TRBV4-3
cdr3_aa: CASSQDRTTGSGETQYF
cdr3_nt: TGCGCCAGCAGCCAAGATCGCACTACGGGGAGCGGAGAGACCCAGTACTTC

clone_size: few
d_call: -
j_call: TRBJ2-5
v_call: TRBV4-3
cdr3_aa: CASSQGSSWETQYF
cdr3_nt: TGCGCCAGCAGCCAAGGTTCTAGCTGGGAGACCCAGTACTTC

clone_size: -
d_call: -
j_call: TRBJ2-3
v_call: TRBV19
cdr3_aa: CASSIRQLDTQYF
cdr3_nt: TGTGCCAGTAGTATACGTCAATTGGATACGCAGTATTTT

clone_size: -
d_call: -
j_call: TRBJ2-1
v_call: TRBV19
cdr3_aa: CASSITGQSYNEQFF
cdr3_nt: TGTGCCAGTAGTATCACAGGGCAATCCTACAATGAGCAGTTCTTC

clone_size: -
d_call: TRBD1
j_call: TRBJ1-5
v_call: TRBV20-1
cdr3_aa: CSAWTGLNQPRHF
cdr3_nt: TGCAGTGCCTGGACAGGGCTCAATCAGCCCCGGCATTTT

clone_size: few
d_call: -
j_call: TRBJ2-5
v_call: TRBV20-1
cdr3_aa: CSAREYRAEETQYF
cdr3_nt: TGCAGTGCTAGAGAGTACAGGGCGGAGGAGACCCAGTACTTC

clone_size: -
d_call: -
j_call: TRBJ2-2
v_call: TRBV28
cdr3_aa: CASSWRQENTGELFF
cdr3_nt: TGTGCCAGCAGTTGGAGACAGGAAAACACCGGGGAGCTGTTTTTT